The 14 T cell receptor beta chains given below trace back to one sample, sequenced in a study of technical replicates of blood from several donors. Clones were read by immunoSEQ multiplex PCR, and TCRdb kept only the in-frame ones, dropping some. The profile covers some 14,000 clones, with roughly 88% appearing a single time and approximately 13% taken by the ten largest. Sequencing was carried out using PBMCs. These receptors originate from a human donor in good health.

This chain connects TRBV29-1 to TRBJ2-1; D may be TRBD2 (7 bases). V was trimmed by 5 bases and J by 12 bases, leaving 23 bases between them. Looked up from germline, CDR1 is SQVTM and CDR2 is ANQGSEA. CDR3 size: 14 residues. The CDR3 spells CSVQGQGAGVGQFF. Written as DNA, the CDR3 is TGCAGCGTTCAGGGGCAAGGGGCGGGAGTCGGGCAGTTCTTC.

The chain is built from TRBV6-6 and TRBJ1-1; possibly TRBD1 for D (5 bases). The V end was cut by 4 bases, the J end by 10 bases, with 10 bases between. The CDR3 length is 11 residues. CDR1 and CDR2 (germline): MNHNY, SVGAGI (reference sequence). The CDR3 region has the DNA TGTGCCAGCAGTTCTCAGGGCCTAGCTTTCTTT. Translated: CASSSQGLAFF.

The chain has TRBV7-9 and TRBJ2-3, with 8 bases identical to TRBD2. CDR1 SEHNR and CDR2 FQNEAQ come from the germline V gene (reference sequence). The CDR3 is 15 amino acids. The junction had 8 bases not matched to a gene; V was cut back by 3 bases and J by 6 bases. The CDR3 bases are TGTGCCAGCAGCTTCCCAGCGGGAGTCAGGGATACGCAGTATTTT. Its translation is CASSFPAGVRDTQYF.

The chain has TRBV19 and TRBJ2-2, with 7 bases matching TRBD2. V was clipped by 6 bases and J by 0 bases; unmatched bases: 7. This CDR3 is built from 16 residues. Per the germline V gene, CDR1 is LNHDA and CDR2 is SQIVND (reference sequence). This CDR3 is CASRSAGTTNTGELFF. CDR3 bases: TGTGCCAGTAGGTCCGCTGGGACTACGAACACCGGGGAGCTGTTTTTT.

CDR3 residues: CASSVSGTLTGELFF. CDR3 nucleotide sequence: TGCGCCAGCAGTGTCTCCGGGACACTTACCGGGGAGCTGTTTTTT. This chain links TRBV10-1 with TRBJ2-2, with D perhaps TRBD1 (6 bases). The CDR3 runs 15 residues. V lost 4 bases to trimming and J lost 5 bases, with 14 bases between them. Germline loops: CDR1 WNHNN, CDR2 SYGVQD (reference sequence).

The V and J genes are TRBV6-5 and TRBJ1-2; tentatively, D is TRBD1 (5 bases). The germline gives CDR1 MNHEY, CDR2 SVGAGI. The CDR3 is 16 amino acids. V was trimmed by 0 bases and J by 0 bases, leaving 11 bases between them. For the CDR3, the DNA is TGTGCCAGCAGTTACTCGGGACTTTTAGCTAACTATGGCTACACCTTC. Its protein is CASSYSGLLANYGYTF.

The J gene is TRBJ2-5, the V gene TRBV5-4, with a weak D call TRBD1 (6 bases). V shed 0 bases and J shed 2 bases, with 8 bases lying between them. CDR1 is SGHNT, CDR2 YYREEE, per germline (reference sequence). The CDR3 runs to 14 residues. The CDR3 is CASSLGGRQETQYF. CDR3 nucleotides: TGTGCCAGCAGCTTGGGGGGGCGGCAAGAGACCCAGTACTTC.

This clone was counted only a few times. This chain uses TRBV11-2 with TRBJ2-7, with D maybe TRBD2 (6 bases). Germline-derived CDR1 and CDR2 are SGHAT and FQNNGV. There are 18 residues in the CDR3. V was clipped by 1 base and J by 0 bases, with 19 bases between them. Here the CDR3 reads CASSLGVRLAKFSYEQYF. In nucleotides, the CDR3 is TGTGCCAGCAGCTTAGGCGTTAGGCTAGCGAAATTCTCCTACGAGCAGTACTTC. The complete variable domain, with remaining parts taken from reference TRBV11-2 and TRBJ2-7, reads EAGVAQSPRYKIIEKRQSVAFWCNPISGHATLYWYQQILGQGPKLLIQFQNNGVVDDSQLPKDRFSAERLKGVDSTLKIQPAKLEDSAVYLCASSLGVRLAKFSYEQYFGPGTRLTVT.

The CDR3 loop reads CASTAGTPSSYNEQFF. DNA of the CDR3: TGTGCCAGCACCGCCGGGACTCCGAGCTCCTACAATGAGCAGTTCTTC. The V call is TRBV9, the J call TRBJ2-1; a possible D gene is TRBD2 (6 bases). The CDR3 length is 16 residues. From germline, CDR1 is SGDLS and CDR2 YYNGEE. V lost 6 bases and J 0 bases, leaving 16 bases between the germline ends.

The chain is built from TRBV2 and TRBJ1-1; a possible D gene is TRBD1 (5 bases). The CDR3 covers 14 residues. Germline values: CDR1 SNHLY, CDR2 FYNNEI. V lost 8 bases and J 4 bases, leaving 17 bases between the germline ends. In nucleotides, the CDR3 is TGTGCCAGCCTCTATCTAGGGGTTAGCACTGAAGCTTTCTTT. Protein product: CASLYLGVSTEAFF.

This chain uses TRBV19 with TRBJ2-1; possible D gene TRBD1, 5 bases. The CDR3 is 16 residues long. With 9 bases removed from V and 2 bases from J, the gap between germline ends came to 20 bases. Germline V gives CDR1 LNHDA, CDR2 SQIVND (reference sequence). CDR3 sequence: CARSPSGGAAYNEQFF. CDR3 DNA: TGTGCCAGATCCCCCTCCGGTGGGGCTGCCTACAATGAGCAGTTCTTC.

This chain uses TRBV29-1 with TRBJ1-2; weak D call: TRBD1 (6 bases). Per the germline V gene, CDR1 is SQVTM and CDR2 is ANQGSEA. The V and J ends lost 0 bases and 7 bases respectively, with 9 bases between them. CDR3 length: 12 residues. DNA for the CDR3: TGCAGCGTTGAAGACAGGGGTTTTGGCTACACCTTC. Translated: CSVEDRGFGYTF. Full variable domain (remainder filled in from reference TRBV29-1 and TRBJ1-2): SAVISQKPSRDICQRGTSLTIQCQVDSQVTMMFWYRQQPGQSLTLIATANQGSEATYESGFVIDKFPISRPNLTFSTLTVSNMSPEDSSIYLCSVEDRGFGYTFGSGTRLTVV.

The rearrangement links TRBV19 to TRBJ2-7; TRBD1 matches at 11 bases. The germline V gene has CDR1 LNHDA and CDR2 SQIVND (reference sequence). The CDR3 is 17 amino acids. Trimming took 0 bases from V and 5 from J; bases not matched to a gene: 9. The CDR3 sequence: CASSIEGQGAMGNEQYF. The CDR3 nucleotides read TGTGCCAGTAGTATAGAAGGACAGGGGGCCATGGGAAACGAGCAGTACTTC.

CDR3 nucleotides: TGTGCCAGCAGTTACTCTAGACAGGGCCACGAGCAGTACTTC. Encoded protein: CASSYSRQGHEQYF. The V and J genes are TRBV6-5 and TRBJ2-7, with TRBD1 matching 7 bases. V shed 0 bases and J 5 bases; nucleotides not matched to a gene: 4. The CDR3 runs 14 residues. Per the germline V gene, CDR1 is MNHEY and CDR2 is SVGAGI.